These 24 T cell receptor beta chains originate from one sample sequenced in a study of OX40 agonist ivuxolimab in advanced cancers. Libraries were prepared by immunoSEQ multiplex PCR; TCRdb keeps only in-frame clonotypes and omits some of them. The table has tens of thousands of clones, 80% to 90% seen once. Sequenced here: CD4+ or CD8+ T cells sorted from blood, sampled in a trial of the OX40 agonist ivuxolimab. These receptor sequences come from an adult with an advanced solid tumor such as melanoma, head and neck, liver or kidney cancer.

The V gene is TRBV9, the J gene TRBJ2-7, with D possibly matching TRBD1 (5 bases). CDR1 and CDR2 (germline): SGDLS, YYNGEE. Deletions cut 5 bases from V and 2 bases from J, with 14 bases between. This CDR3 spans 14 amino acids. DNA for the CDR3: TGTGCCAGCAGTCCACAGGTCGTTGCCTACGAGCAGTACTTC. Translating gives CASSPQVVAYEQYF.

This sequence joins TRBV11-1 and TRBJ2-4; 10 bases are a match to TRBD2. Trimming took 2 bases from V and 3 from J; bases not matched to a gene: 10. The germline V gene has CDR1 SGHAT and CDR2 FQDESV (reference sequence). The CDR3 runs to 18 residues. The CDR3 bases are TGTGCCAGCAGCTTAAGGTCCAGCGGGGGGGCTTTCAAAAACATTCAGTACTTC. This gives the protein CASSLRSSGGAFKNIQYF. The full variable domain, with the rest looked up from reference TRBV11-1 and TRBJ2-4, is EAEVAQSPRYKITEKSQAVAFWCDPISGHATLYWYRQILGQGPELLVQFQDESVVDDSQLPKDRFSAERLKGVDSTLKIQPAELGDSAMYLCASSLRSSGGAFKNIQYFGAGTRLSVL.

The chain combines TRBV4-1 with TRBJ2-5; TRBD2 matches at 8 bases. The better agreement between TRBJ2-7 and the DNA end casts doubt on the J call. This CDR3 contains 15 residues. From germline, CDR1 is MGHRA and CDR2 YSYEKL. The CDR3 loop is CASSPTGTRAYEQYF. In DNA form, the CDR3 reads TGCGCCAGCAGCCCCACCGGGACTAGAGCCTACGAGCAGTACTTC.

The chain combines TRBV6-6 with TRBJ1-6; D is ambiguous. Trimming removed 2 bases at V and 7 bases at J, with 3 bases between. CDR1 is MNHNY and CDR2 is SVGAGI in the germline V gene (reference sequence). This CDR3 region has 12 residues. CDR3 bases: TGTGCCAGCAGTTACGACAATTCACCCCTCCACTTT. Protein: CASSYDNSPLHF.

The chain links TRBV19 to TRBJ2-7; a weak D match, TRBD2 (5 bases). V gave up 6 bases and J gave up 0 bases, with 12 bases separating them. CDR1 is LNHDA and CDR2 is SQIVND in the germline V gene (reference sequence). This CDR3 spans 14 amino acids. The CDR3 sequence is CASRERRSSYEQYF. As DNA, the CDR3 is TGTGCCAGTAGGGAGCGGAGGAGCTCCTACGAGCAGTACTTC. Full variable domain (outside the CDR3, taken from reference TRBV19 and TRBJ2-7): DGGITQSPKYLFRKEGQNVTLSCEQNLNHDAMYWYRQDPGQGLRLIYYSQIVNDFQKGDIAEGYSVSREKKESFPLTVTSAQKNPTAFYLCASRERRSSYEQYFGPGTRLTVT.

This clone showed up just once. This chain connects TRBV18 to TRBJ1-4; weak D call: TRBD1 (6 bases). The CDR3 has 18 amino acids. Trimming removed 3 bases at V and 4 bases at J, with 21 bases between. Germline-derived CDR1 and CDR2 are KGHSH and LQKENI. Here the CDR3 DNA reads TGTGCCAGCTCACCGGGACACCAAAGGCTTCAGGGTAATGAAAAACTGTTTTTT. It codes for CASSPGHQRLQGNEKLFF.

V and J are TRBV5-4 and TRBJ2-3, with 12 bases matching TRBD2. Per the germline V gene, CDR1 is SGHNT and CDR2 is YYREEE (reference sequence). The junction had 8 bases not matched to a gene; V was cut back by 4 bases and J by 5 bases. The CDR3 sequence is 16 residues long. CDR3 in amino acids: CASSTSGTSGQDTQYF. As DNA, the CDR3 is TGTGCCAGCAGCACGTCCGGGACTAGCGGGCAAGATACGCAGTATTTT.

In nucleotides, the CDR3 is TGTGCCGCCAATTCGGGGGGGATCTACAATGAGCAGTTCTTC. Residues: CAANSGGIYNEQFF. This chain joins TRBV18 and TRBJ2-1; 8 bases line up with TRBD2. J lost 3 bases, V lost 11 bases, and 9 bases had no gene match. The CDR3 covers 14 residues. Germline loops: CDR1 KGHSH, CDR2 LQKENI.

The chain has TRBV2 and TRBJ1-2, with D unresolved. Trimming pared 2 bases from V and 4 bases from J, leaving 8 bases between. The germline V gene encodes CDR1 SNHLY and CDR2 FYNNEI. CDR3 length: 13 residues. CDR3 region: CASSEYRVYGYTF. The CDR3 coding sequence is TGTGCCAGCAGTGAATACCGGGTCTATGGCTACACCTTC.

The chain links TRBV18 to TRBJ1-1, with 7 bases fitting TRBD1. V was pared by 2 bases and J by 5 bases, with 11 bases of the junction left unmatched. The length of the CDR3 is 16 residues. Germline V gene data show CDR1 as KGHSH and CDR2 as LQKENI. The chain's CDR3 is CASSPNGQARGTEAFF. CDR3 in DNA: TGTGCCAGCTCACCAAATGGACAGGCCCGGGGGACTGAAGCTTTCTTT.

The chain joins TRBV6-6 to TRBJ2-7; 8 bases map to TRBD1. In germline, CDR1 is MNHNY, CDR2 SVGAGI (reference sequence). CDR3 length equals 14 residues. V was pared by 0 bases and J by 5 bases, with 3 bases of the junction left unmatched. The CDR3 DNA sequence: TGTGCCAGCAGTTACTCGACAGGGGTGGACGAGCAGTACTTC. Encoded protein: CASSYSTGVDEQYF.

The table lists this clone with a few counts. This chain links TRBV7-9 with TRBJ1-2; 8 positions match TRBD1. The CDR3 is 12 residues long. J lost 8 bases, V lost 5 bases, and 4 bases had no gene match. Germline CDR1 reads SEHNR; CDR2 reads FQNEAQ (reference sequence). Here the CDR3 reads CASSLTGDGYTF. CDR3 coding DNA: TGTGCCAGCAGCCTGACAGGGGACGGCTACACCTTC. The variable domain in full, completed from reference TRBV7-9 and TRBJ1-2, reads DTGVSQNPRHKITKRGQNVTFRCDPISEHNRLYWYRQTLGQGPEFLTYFQNEAQLEKSRLLSDRFSAERPKGSFSTLEIQRTEQGDSAMYLCASSLTGDGYTFGSGTRLTVV.

The chain is built from TRBV29-1 and TRBJ2-5, with D perhaps given as TRBD1 or TRBD2 (5 bases each). The CDR3 has 14 residues. Trimming took 6 bases from V and 5 from J, leaving 19 bases between them. Germline values: CDR1 SQVTM, CDR2 ANQGSEA. The CDR3 DNA reads as TGCAGCGTCCATGAAAGGGGACGGATCGAGACCCAGTACTTC. This gives the protein CSVHERGRIETQYF.

The gene calls are TRBV5-1 and TRBJ2-2; D not resolved. Germline CDR1 SGHRS, CDR2 YFSETQ. This CDR3 spans 15 amino acids. Trimming pared 3 bases from V and 4 bases from J, leaving 13 bases between. CDR3 coding DNA: TGCGCCAGCAGCTCCAACAGTGGCGGCACCGGGGAGCTGTTTTTT. It specifies CASSSNSGGTGELFF. Variable domain in full (rest from reference TRBV5-1 and TRBJ2-2): KAGVTQTPRYLIKTRGQQVTLSCSPISGHRSVSWYQQTPGQGLQFLFEYFSETQRNKGNFPGRFSGRQFSNSRSEMNVSTLELGDSALYLCASSSNSGGTGELFFGEGSRLTVL.

This chain connects TRBV5-1 to TRBJ2-1; 9 bases are a match to TRBD2. V lost 0 bases, J lost 1 base, and 8 bases stayed unmatched. CDR1 and CDR2 from the germline V gene are SGHRS and YFSETQ. CDR3 length: 18 amino acids. DNA of the CDR3: TGCGCCAGCAGCTTGGGTAGCGGGGGTTCCCTTTCCTACAATGAGCAGTTCTTC. Translated: CASSLGSGGSLSYNEQFF.

The V and J genes are TRBV6-5 and TRBJ1-2, with unresolved D. V was cut by 7 bases and J by 6 bases, with 15 bases left in between. The CDR3 spans 13 residues. Per germline, CDR1 MNHEY and CDR2 SVGAGI. The CDR3 bases are TGTGCCAGCACGACGGACGGATTAGATGGCTACACCTTC. Protein: CASTTDGLDGYTF.

CDR3 DNA: TGTGCCAGCAGTCGGCCCGGGACAGAAACTGGCTACACCTTC. Translated, it gives CASSRPGTETGYTF. The rearrangement uses TRBV25-1 and TRBJ1-2; 7 bases fit TRBD1. J lost 7 bases, V lost 5 bases, and 10 bases had no gene match. The CDR3 has 14 amino acids. From germline, CDR1 is MGHDK and CDR2 SYGVNS.

The chain recombines TRBV5-6 with TRBJ2-4; D is possibly TRBD2 (5 bases). CDR1 SGHDT and CDR2 YYEEEE come from the germline V gene. V lost 7 bases and J lost 1, with 18 bases in between. The CDR3 sequence is 16 residues long. CDR3 residues: CASGLFSGVAKNIQYF. CDR3 in DNA: TGTGCCAGCGGATTGTTCTCCGGGGTTGCCAAAAACATTCAGTACTTC. Together with reference TRBV5-6 and TRBJ2-4, the CDR3 gives the full variable domain: DAGVTQSPTHLIKTRGQQVTLRCSPKSGHDTVSWYQQALGQGPQFIFQYYEEEERQRGNFPDRFSGHQFPNYSSELNVNALLLGDSALYLCASGLFSGVAKNIQYFGAGTRLSVL.

The J gene is TRBJ2-1, the V gene TRBV6-1; 8 bases fit TRBD2. This CDR3 contains 14 residues. J lost 8 bases, V lost 2 bases, and 5 bases had no gene match. Germline V gene data show CDR1 as MNHNS and CDR2 as SASEGT. The CDR3 coding sequence is TGTGCCAGCAGTGAACGGGGGGGCCGCGATGAGCAGTTCTTC. It encodes CASSERGGRDEQFF.

V usage is TRBV5-4 and J usage is TRBJ1-1, with 10 bases identical to TRBD1. CDR1 is SGHNT, CDR2 YYREEE, per germline (reference sequence). This CDR3 spans 15 amino acids. V was clipped by 5 bases and J by 0 bases; unmatched bases: 4. Here the CDR3 DNA reads TGTGCCAGCAGAATGGGGACAGGGGTGAACACTGAAGCTTTCTTT. Amino acid sequence: CASRMGTGVNTEAFF.

This clone was recorded a few times. The chain couples TRBV6-6 to TRBJ2-5; D is tentatively TRBD1 or TRBD2 (6 bases each). The V end was cut by 7 bases, the J end by 5 bases, with 11 bases between. Germline CDR1 is MNHNY and CDR2 is SVGAGI (reference sequence). The CDR3 is 12 amino acids. The CDR3 DNA is TGTGCCAGCAACGGGGGCGCGGAGACCCAGTACTTC. The encoded protein is CASNGGAETQYF.

This chain connects TRBV11-3 to TRBJ1-1, with 7 positions matching TRBD1. CDR1 SGHNT and CDR2 YENEEA come from the germline V gene. V trimming: 5 bases; J trimming: 11 bases; junction bases outside the gene matches: 11. The CDR3 length is 13 residues. CDR3 loop: CASSPTGDPQAFF. Here the CDR3 DNA reads TGTGCCAGCAGCCCAACAGGGGACCCACAGGCTTTCTTT.

The chain carries TRBV19 and TRBJ1-6, with D unclear. This CDR3 is built from 13 residues. The ends were cut back, 8 bases at V and 8 bases at J, with 13 bases in the middle. Per the germline V gene, CDR1 is LNHDA and CDR2 is SQIVND (reference sequence). The CDR3 sequence: CASSGSWDSPLHF. CDR3 sequence (DNA): TGTGCCAGTTCCGGGTCATGGGATTCACCCCTCCACTTT.

The chain is built from TRBV18 and TRBJ1-4; D unclear. Trimming took 3 bases from V and 6 from J, leaving 11 bases between them. The CDR3 sequence is 14 residues long. Per the germline V gene, CDR1 is KGHSH and CDR2 is LQKENI. The CDR3 region is CASSPNLGDEKLFF. The CDR3 DNA sequence: TGTGCCAGCTCACCGAACCTGGGCGATGAAAAACTGTTTTTT.